These T cell receptor beta chains were read from a single sample in a study of blood T cells in healthy people across ages. TCRdb recomputed calls from the 5' RACE reads with MiXCR, one row per CDR3 protein. Here the sample spans about 1.4 million distinct CDR3 sequences, 45% to 70% being singletons. Material for sequencing was blood. The receptors come from a man aged 18 to 30 in good health. Each CDR3 is given with its conserved first and last residue. The D gene is left open where the match is weak. Size values are once, few and many counts, or a class for expanded clones, and some rows have none.

clone_size	v_call	d_call	j_call	cdr3_nt	cdr3_aa
few	TRBV7-9	NA	TRBJ2-2	TGTGCCAGCAGCCCGATGACCGGGGAGCTGTTTTTT	CASSPMTGELFF
NA	TRBV10-3	TRBD2	TRBJ2-3	TGTGCCATCAGTGAGGAGGAATTAGCGGGGGATACGCAGTATTTT	CAISEEELAGDTQYF
NA	TRBV3-1	NA	TRBJ2-5	TGTGCCAGCAGCCAAGATTGGTCAGTACAAGAGACCCAGTACTTC	CASSQDWSVQETQYF
NA	TRBV20-1	TRBD1	TRBJ1-2	TGCAGTGCTAATGAGGGCAGGGGGACTGTATATGGCTACACCTTC	CSANEGRGTVYGYTF
few	TRBV7-9	NA	TRBJ1-4	TGTGCCAGCAGCTCCCCAGTGAGAAGTAATGAAAAACTGTTTTTT	CASSSPVRSNEKLFF
NA	TRBV11-1	TRBD2	TRBJ2-5	TGTGCCAGCAGCTTAGACCCAGGGACTAGCGGGAGGAGGACGGAGACCCAGTACTTC	CASSLDPGTSGRRTETQYF
NA	TRBV7-2	NA	TRBJ2-3	TGTGCCAGCAGCCCTGCTTGGGCAGATACGCAGTATTTT	CASSPAWADTQYF
NA	TRBV4-1	NA	TRBJ1-6	TGCGCCAGCAGCCAACAAGGGAACGGTTCACCCCTCCACTTT	CASSQQGNGSPLHF
NA	TRBV7-9	NA	TRBJ2-1	TGTGCCAGCAGCTTGGAGCCAGGGGCGGGAAGGTCCTACAATGAGCAGTTCTTC	CASSLEPGAGRSYNEQFF
NA	TRBV4-3	NA	TRBJ1-1	TGCGCCAGCAGCCAAGATTGGGGGGGGGACGGGAACACTGAAGCTTTCTTT	CASSQDWGGDGNTEAFF
NA	TRBV21-1	NA	TRBJ2-3	TGTGCCAACCCGACGCAGTATTTT	CANPTQYF
NA	TRBV11-2	TRBD1	TRBJ2-7	TGTGCCAGCAGCTTGGGACAGGGAGAAAACGAGCAGTACTTC	CASSLGQGENEQYF
NA	TRBV18	NA	TRBJ1-2	TGTGCCAGCTCACCGACAAGGGGTTTAGGGGGCTACACCTTC	CASSPTRGLGGYTF
NA	TRBV27	TRBD1	TRBJ2-7	TGTGCCAGCAGTTTACAGAGTGGTCCGACAGGGGAGCAGTACTTC	CASSLQSGPTGEQYF
NA	TRBV4-1	NA	TRBJ2-3	TGCGCCAGCAGCCAGCCCGGGTTCTCCACTACGCAGTATTTT	CASSQPGFSTTQYF
few	TRBV6-5	TRBD1	TRBJ2-5	TGTGCCAGCAGTTACCACAGTGGGACAGCGGAGACCCAGTACTTC	CASSYHSGTAETQYF